Following are 8 T cell receptor beta chains from one sample sequenced in a study (dated by TCRdb to the mid-2010s). The protocol used for the library was 5' RACE. This sample was sequenced with an Illumina MiSeq. TCRdb itself trimmed the public reads at Q25 with fastp, ran MiXCR and retained productive beta chains. CDR3 protein duplicates are merged, each entry listing the most common genes and DNA. Within this sample are 35,000 to 50,000 distinct CDR3 sequences, with just under 30% of them counted one time only. 3.5% to 4% of the sample comes from the top ten. Sequenced material: memory CD4+ T cells sorted from a lymph node. Reading the label with the study, this specimen's cell subset or site is: memory CD4+ T cells, CD4+CD45RO+CD25-. The receptors come from a female donor with breast cancer.

Remarks on this clonotype: A read error may explain this, as a much larger clone is one base away. The chain is built from TRBV7-2 and TRBJ1-5, with D uncertain. Germline assignment: CDR1 SGHTA and CDR2 FQGNSA. The CDR3 length is 15 residues. As DNA, the CDR3 is TGTGCCAGCAGCTTAGGAAGATCAGGAAATCAGCCCCAGCGTTTT. Its translation: CASSLGRSGNQPQRF.

To note about this clonotype: One end of the junction varies from germline; a read error may be responsible. The genes are TRBV12-3 or TRBV12-4 and TRBJ2-2, with TRBD2 identical over 7 bases. The CDR3 sequence is 15 residues long. The CDR3 sequence: CTSTPGRSNTGELFF. The CDR3 DNA follows: TGTACCAGCACCCCCGGGAGGAGTAACACCGGGGAGCTGTTTTTT.

This clonotype showed up just a few times. The chain uses TRBV7-8 and TRBJ2-2; TRBD1 is a possible D gene (6 bases). Germline values: CDR1 SGHVS, CDR2 FQNEAQ. This CDR3 has 16 amino acids. Between the trimmed V and J ends, which lost 6 bases and 1 base, there was a span of 15 bases. For the CDR3, the DNA is TGTGCCAGCAGAACCCCAGGGGTTGGGAACACCGGGGAGCTGTTTTTT. This translates into CASRTPGVGNTGELFF.

The chain recombines TRBV27 with TRBJ2-1; tentatively, D is TRBD1 or TRBD2 (5 bases each). Germline CDR1 MNHEY, CDR2 SMNVEV (reference sequence). Trimming left V 7 bases short and J 0 bases short, with 10 bases between. The CDR3 is 14 amino acids. CDR3 sequence reads: CASTGQASYNEQFF. Here the CDR3 DNA reads TGTGCCAGCACGGGGCAGGCCTCCTACAATGAGCAGTTCTTC.

This clonotype has a count of ten or more. The chain is built from TRBV6-1 and TRBJ1-5, with D possibly TRBD1 on 6 matching bases. The CDR3 has 15 amino acids. Germline V CDR1 and CDR2: MNHNS, SASEGT. V lost 0 bases and J lost 0, with 6 bases in between. In DNA, the CDR3 is TGTGCCAGCAGTGAAGCGGGACATAGCAATCAGCCCCAGCATTTT. Translating gives CASSEAGHSNQPQHF.

This clonotype was observed once. The rearrangement links TRBV3-1 to TRBJ1-3, with TRBD1 as a possible D gene (6 bases). From germline, CDR1 is LGHDT and CDR2 YNNKEL (reference sequence). V lost 3 bases and J 5 bases, leaving 14 bases between the germline ends. The CDR3 spans 15 residues. The CDR3 reads CASSQVGGQRNTIYF. The DNA of the CDR3 is TGTGCCAGCAGCCAGGTGGGGGGGCAGAGAAACACCATATATTTT.

This chain links TRBV25-1 with TRBJ2-7, with 7 bases fitting TRBD1. The germline V gene encodes CDR1 MGHDK and CDR2 SYGVNS. The length of the CDR3 is 11 residues. V shed 8 bases and J 3 bases; nucleotides not matched to a gene: 1. In DNA, the CDR3 is TGTGCCAGCTCAGGGGGCTACGAGCAGTACTTC. Translation gives CASSGGYEQYF.

The chain employs TRBV20-1 and TRBJ2-1; D is perhaps TRBD1 (6 bases). V was trimmed by 5 bases and J by 4 bases, leaving 15 bases between them. Germline lookup yields CDR1 DFQATT and CDR2 SNEGSKA (reference sequence). CDR3 size: 14 residues. CDR3 bases: TGCAGTGCTCGACAGGTGGGGCGTTACAATGAGCAGTTCTTC. It specifies CSARQVGRYNEQFF.